A single T cell receptor beta chain is shown here with its context. The junction departs from germline at one end; a sequencing error may be responsible. The entry originates in a study of a mutant IDH1 vaccine in newly diagnosed glioma. Only in-frame clones appear in the TCRdb table, and some are missing; sequencing was by immunoSEQ multiplex PCR. The sample lists tens of thousands of clones; approximately 90% were seen once. Time point described: baseline, week 1 (first vaccination visit). Treatment in this sample: pre-vaccination baseline after standard-of-care therapy. This CDR3 contains 13 residues. The V gene's germline CDR1 is SGDLS and CDR2 YYNGEE.

The rearrangement uses TRBV9 and TRBJ2-7; possibly TRBD2 for D (5 bases). This receptor was identified in a man aged 35-49 years with glioma. Sample: PBMCs, taken from a glioma patient treated with radiotherapy, temozolomide or both. The CDR3 loop reads CASRREGSSEQYF. DNA for the CDR3: TGTGCCAGCAGGCGAGAGGGTTCCTCCGAGCAGTACTTC.